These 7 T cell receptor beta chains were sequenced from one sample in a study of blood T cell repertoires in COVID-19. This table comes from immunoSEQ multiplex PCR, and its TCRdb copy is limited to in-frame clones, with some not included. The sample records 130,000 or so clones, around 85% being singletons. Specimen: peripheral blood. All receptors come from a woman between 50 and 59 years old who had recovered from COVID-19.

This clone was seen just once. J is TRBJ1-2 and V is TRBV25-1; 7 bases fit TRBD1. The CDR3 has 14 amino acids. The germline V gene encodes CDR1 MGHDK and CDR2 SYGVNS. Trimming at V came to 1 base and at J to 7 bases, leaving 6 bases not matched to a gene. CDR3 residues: CASSELGQMGGYTF. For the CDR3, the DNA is TGTGCCAGCAGTGAATTGGGACAGATGGGTGGCTACACCTTC.

The CDR3 bases are TGTGCCAGCTGGGGACAGGGCACCCCCCCAGGAGAGCAGTACTTC. Translating gives CASWGQGTPPGEQYF. The V gene is TRBV7-9, the J gene TRBJ2-7, with 9 bases lining up with TRBD1. CDR3 length: 15 amino acids. V shed 8 bases, J shed 7 bases, and the junction held 15 bases outside the gene matches. Per the germline V gene, CDR1 is SEHNR and CDR2 is FQNEAQ (reference sequence).

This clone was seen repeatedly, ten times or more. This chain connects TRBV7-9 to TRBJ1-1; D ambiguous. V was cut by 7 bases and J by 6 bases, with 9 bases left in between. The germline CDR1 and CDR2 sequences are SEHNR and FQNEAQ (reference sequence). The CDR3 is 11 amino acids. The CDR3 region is CASTASAEAFF. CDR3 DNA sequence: TGTGCCAGCACCGCGTCGGCTGAAGCTTTCTTT. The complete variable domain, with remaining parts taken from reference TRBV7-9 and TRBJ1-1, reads DTGVSQNPRHKITKRGQNVTFRCDPISEHNRLYWYRQTLGQGPEFLTYFQNEAQLEKSRLLSDRFSAERPKGSFSTLEIQRTEQGDSAMYLCASTASAEAFFGQGTRLTVV.

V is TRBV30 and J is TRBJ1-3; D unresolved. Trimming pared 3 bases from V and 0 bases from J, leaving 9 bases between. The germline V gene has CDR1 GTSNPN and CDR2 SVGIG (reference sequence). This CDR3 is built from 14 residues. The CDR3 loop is CAWREWSSGNTIYF. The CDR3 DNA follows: TGTGCCTGGAGGGAGTGGTCCTCTGGAAACACCATATATTTT.

The CDR3 sequence is CASSQAMGDNTDTQYF. DNA of the CDR3: TGCGCCAGCAGCCAAGCTATGGGGGACAACACAGATACGCAGTATTTT. The chain carries TRBV4-3 and TRBJ2-3, with D possibly TRBD1 on 6 matching bases. This CDR3 is built from 16 residues. Germline lookup yields CDR1 LGHNA and CDR2 YSLEER. V lost 1 base, J lost 2 bases, and 13 bases lay in between.

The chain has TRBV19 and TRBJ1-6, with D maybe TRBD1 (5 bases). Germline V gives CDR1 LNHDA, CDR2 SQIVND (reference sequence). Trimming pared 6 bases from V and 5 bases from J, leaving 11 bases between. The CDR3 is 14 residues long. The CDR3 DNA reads TGTGCCAGTAGAACCTTAGGGGATAATTCACCCCTCCACTTT. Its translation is CASRTLGDNSPLHF.

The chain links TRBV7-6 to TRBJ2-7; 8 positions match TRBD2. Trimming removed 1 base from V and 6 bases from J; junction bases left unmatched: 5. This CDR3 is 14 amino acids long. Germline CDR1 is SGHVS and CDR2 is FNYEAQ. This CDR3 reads CASSLGVAGSEQYF. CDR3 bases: TGTGCCAGCAGCTTAGGTGTAGCGGGATCCGAGCAGTACTTC.